This TCR beta chain was recorded in a study of T cells in Graves' hyperthyroidism and ophthalmopathy. Study overall: It was at initial diagnosis, before any treatment, that peripheral blood was collected.

TCR beta CDR3 sequences were amplified from RNA transcripts. A set of HTBI primers served as the primers for a first-round RT-PCR of the TCR CDR3. MiXCR was run by TCRdb on the multiplex PCR reads, yielding one entry per CDR3 protein. Of around 450,000 distinct CDR3 sequences in the sample, roughly an eighth were seen once. This clonotype came up many times. Sequences were obtained from blood. The sequence was collected from a woman aged 18-29 years with Graves' hyperthyroidism.

The CDR3 sequence: CAWWTSGRPEQYF. As DNA, the CDR3 is TGTGCCTGGTGGACTAGCGGGAGGCCTGAGCAGTACTTC. V and J are TRBV30 and TRBJ2-7; TRBD2 matches at 14 bases. The V and J ends lost 5 bases and 7 bases, in that order; junction bases with no gene match: 4. CDR1 and CDR2 (germline): GTSNPN, SVGIG (reference sequence). The CDR3 runs to 13 residues.